A single sample gave rise to the 21 T cell receptor beta chains below, sequenced in a study of regulatory T cells in long-lasting Graves disease. Documented time point: persistent/refractory GD, antithyroid drugs over 5 years with positive TRAb. PBMCs provided the RNA from which the TCR library was made. TCR beta libraries were built with iRepertoire HTBI primers and Arm-PCR of CDR3 regions. TCRdb re-derived calls from the multiplex PCR reads in MiXCR, one entry per CDR3 protein. The data contain about 660,000 distinct CDR3 sequences, about 30% of them seen just once; the ten biggest clones take up under 55%. The specimen was peripheral blood mononuclear cells (PBMCs), collected when the disease was refractory, from a patient treated with antithyroid drugs. These TCRs come from a female donor with Graves disease.

The chain is built from TRBV10-3 and TRBJ1-1, with D unresolved. CDR3 length: 13 residues. Germline V gene data show CDR1 as ENHRY and CDR2 as SYGVKD. The V end was cut by 4 bases, the J end by 5 bases, with 11 bases between. CDR3 DNA: TGTGCCATCAGTGGCTGGGGAGGGACTGAAGCTTTCTTT. Encoded protein: CAISGWGGTEAFF.

A few counts support this clonotype. V and J are TRBV5-1 and TRBJ1-3; D is perhaps TRBD1 (6 bases). This CDR3 comprises 16 residues. Germline CDR1 SGHRS, CDR2 YFSETQ. The V end lost 1 base, the J end lost 4 bases, and 15 bases lay between the germline ends. In nucleotides, the CDR3 is TGCGCCAGCAGCTTGCGTTCGGGGGCACTCGGAAACACCATATATTTT. It encodes CASSLRSGALGNTIYF.

The table lists this clonotype with a few counts. This chain connects TRBV7-2 to TRBJ1-2; D is ambiguous. The CDR3 runs to 18 residues. Per germline, CDR1 SGHTA and CDR2 FQGNSA. Trimming took off 5 bases at V and 0 bases at J, with 22 bases between the two ends. CDR3 sequence (DNA): TGTGCCAGCAGCCCGAGGATAGGGCAGGATTATTCTAACTATGGCTACACCTTC. Encoded protein: CASSPRIGQDYSNYGYTF. Filled out from reference TRBV7-2 and TRBJ1-2, the complete variable domain reads GAGVSQSPSNKVTEKGKDVELRCDPISGHTALYWYRQSLGQGLEFLIYFQGNSAPDKSGLPSDRFSAERTGGSVSTLTIQRTQQEDSAVYLCASSPRIGQDYSNYGYTFGSGTRLTVV.

The rearrangement joins TRBV10-3 to TRBJ2-3; D might be TRBD2 (6 bases). Trimming stripped 7 bases from V and 0 bases from J, with 14 bases between. This CDR3 has 15 residues. The germline gives CDR1 ENHRY, CDR2 SYGVKD. The CDR3 nucleotides are TGTGCCATCACCAGCGGAGGGGAAAGCACAGATACGCAGTATTTT. This sequence encodes CAITSGGESTDTQYF.

The rearrangement joins TRBV4-1 to TRBJ2-7, with 7 bases matching TRBD2. With 0 bases clipped from V and 5 bases from J, the junction kept 7 bases outside the gene matches. Germline V gene data show CDR1 as MGHRA and CDR2 as YSYEKL. CDR3 length equals 15 residues. The CDR3 region has the DNA TGCGCCAGCAGCCAAGATCGACTAGCAGGCCACGAGCAGTACTTC. This gives the protein CASSQDRLAGHEQYF.

This clonotype was seen a few times. The CDR3 is CASIRHPGTGNTEAFF. In DNA form, the CDR3 reads TGCGCCAGCATTAGACATCCCGGGACAGGGAACACTGAAGCTTTCTTT. The chain couples TRBV5-1 to TRBJ1-1; 8 positions match TRBD1. J gave up 1 base and V 6 bases, and 11 bases lay outside the gene matches. The V gene's germline CDR1 is SGHRS and CDR2 YFSETQ. The CDR3 extends over 16 amino acids.

In this sample, this clonotype turned up many times. The V and J genes are TRBV28 and TRBJ1-2; the D is unclear. CDR1 is MDHEN, CDR2 SYDVKM, per germline. The CDR3 is 13 amino acids. Trimming left V 6 bases short and J 6 bases short, with 14 bases between. The CDR3 nucleotides are TGTGCCAGCAGCTCCCCCGGGAGACATGGCTACACCTTC. Protein product: CASSSPGRHGYTF.

The V gene is TRBV7-9, the J gene TRBJ1-2; D is perhaps TRBD1 (5 bases). Germline CDR1 reads SEHNR; CDR2 reads FQNEAQ (reference sequence). The CDR3 runs 14 residues. The V gene lost 3 bases and the J gene lost 0 bases, with 8 bases spanning the gap. CDR3 residues: CASSLGLANYGYTF. CDR3 coding DNA: TGTGCCAGCAGCTTGGGACTAGCTAACTATGGCTACACCTTC.

This clonotype appeared a few times. The rearrangement uses TRBV28 and TRBJ1-3; 7 nucleotides match TRBD1. This CDR3 region has 16 residues. Germline V gene lookup returns CDR1 MDHEN and CDR2 SYDVKM. Unmatched junction bases numbered 11, after V lost 8 bases and J lost 1 base. The CDR3 region is CASADLQGSSGNTIYF. The CDR3 coding sequence is TGTGCCAGCGCCGACCTACAGGGGTCTTCTGGAAACACCATATATTTT.

This clonotype was detected ten times or more. The chain is built from TRBV7-6 and TRBJ2-2, with 10 bases that match TRBD1. Trimming at V came to 5 bases and at J to 4 bases, leaving 4 bases not matched to a gene. The CDR3 consists of 15 residues. Germline V CDR1 and CDR2: SGHVS, FNYEAQ. The CDR3 loop reads CASSARTGGTGELFF. As DNA, the CDR3 is TGTGCCAGCAGCGCCAGGACAGGGGGCACCGGGGAGCTGTTTTTT.

This clonotype was picked up a small number of times. The chain links TRBV7-3 to TRBJ1-1; D might be TRBD1 (5 bases). The CDR3 spans 15 residues. V was trimmed by 3 bases and J by 1 base, leaving 12 bases between them. Germline V gives CDR1 SGHTA, CDR2 FQGTGA. The CDR3 DNA is TGTGCCAGCAGCTTGATGGGAAGGGGGAACACTGAAGCTTTCTTT. This sequence encodes CASSLMGRGNTEAFF.

This clonotype occurred many times. V is TRBV28 and J is TRBJ1-2, with D possibly being TRBD1 (6 bases). Per germline, CDR1 MDHEN and CDR2 SYDVKM. The CDR3 length is 11 residues. V lost 10 bases and J 1 base, leaving 7 bases between the germline ends. CDR3 loop: CATRGNYGYTF. The DNA for the CDR3 is TGTGCCACCAGGGGTAACTATGGCTACACCTTC.

The chain couples TRBV18 to TRBJ1-5; 7 nucleotides line up with TRBD1. Germline V gene data show CDR1 as KGHSH and CDR2 as LQKENI. Losses at the gene ends were 9 bases for V and 5 bases for J; bases not matched to a gene: 7. This CDR3 spans 13 amino acids. This chain's CDR3 is CASGTAQDQPQHF. In DNA, the CDR3 is TGTGCCAGTGGGACAGCCCAGGATCAGCCCCAGCATTTT.

The table lists this clonotype with a few counts. This sequence joins TRBV7-9 and TRBJ2-7; D unresolved. The germline CDR1 and CDR2 sequences are SEHNR and FQNEAQ (reference sequence). V shed 0 bases and J shed 1 base, with 10 bases lying between them. The CDR3 length is 15 residues. The CDR3 bases are TGTGCCAGCAGCTTAGCAGGGATCGGGTCCTACGAGCAGTACTTC. The encoded protein is CASSLAGIGSYEQYF.

The J gene is TRBJ2-7, the V gene TRBV5-1, with 8 bases lining up with TRBD2. CDR3 size: 15 residues. The trim removed 0 bases at V and 3 bases at J, leaving 5 bases unmatched. The germline V gene has CDR1 SGHRS and CDR2 YFSETQ. The CDR3 reads CASSLVSGSFYEQYF. The CDR3 DNA reads as TGCGCCAGCAGCTTGGTCAGCGGGAGTTTCTACGAGCAGTACTTC.

In this sample, this clonotype turned up a few times. The V and J genes are TRBV19 and TRBJ2-5, with D perhaps TRBD2 (6 bases). Germline CDR1 LNHDA, CDR2 SQIVND (reference sequence). CDR3 length equals 11 residues. V gave up 8 bases and J gave up 6 bases, with 10 bases separating them. The CDR3 DNA follows: TGTGCCAGTGGGGAGGCAAAGACCCAGTACTTC. Translating it yields CASGEAKTQYF.

The CDR3 sequence: CATSDLPGQLTYEQYF. Here the CDR3 DNA reads TGTGCCACCAGTGATTTGCCGGGACAGCTGACCTACGAGCAGTACTTC. V is TRBV24-1 and J is TRBJ2-7; 7 nucleotides match TRBD1. The CDR3 is made up of 16 amino acids. The germline V gene encodes CDR1 KGHDR and CDR2 SFDVKD. After removal of 0 bases from V and 2 bases from J, the junction contained 6 bases not matched to a gene.

This clonotype was observed a handful of times. The chain combines TRBV7-6 with TRBJ2-3; no reliable D call. Trimming stripped 10 bases from V and 0 bases from J, with 8 bases between. The V gene's germline CDR1 is SGHVS and CDR2 FNYEAQ. The CDR3 has 12 residues. CDR3 coding DNA: TGTGCCACTAGAGGTAGCACAGATACGCAGTATTTT. Amino acids: CATRGSTDTQYF.

This clonotype has a handful of counts. The genes are TRBV3-1 and TRBJ1-1, with TRBD1 matching over 9 bases. Per germline, CDR1 LGHDT and CDR2 YNNKEL (reference sequence). V was pared by 4 bases and J by 2 bases, with 5 bases of the junction left unmatched. The CDR3 loop spans 15 amino acids. CDR3 amino acids: CASSRTGGLNTEAFF. CDR3 DNA: TGTGCCAGCAGCCGAACAGGGGGCCTAAACACTGAAGCTTTCTTT. Looking up the rest from reference TRBV3-1 and TRBJ1-1 gives the full variable domain: DTAVSQTPKYLVTQMGNDKSIKCEQNLGHDTMYWYKQDSKKFLKIMFSYNNKELIINETVPNRFSPKSPDKAHLNLHINSLELGDSAVYFCASSRTGGLNTEAFFGQGTRLTVV.

The chain links TRBV25-1 to TRBJ1-2, with D unresolved. Germline CDR1 and CDR2: MGHDK and SYGVNS. The V end lost 2 bases, the J end lost 8 bases, and 15 bases lay between the germline ends. The CDR3 length is 14 residues. The CDR3 nucleotides read TGTGCCAGCAGTGAACCCGGGTTACTCCGCGGCTACACCTTC. Protein product: CASSEPGLLRGYTF.

The table lists this clonotype with many counts. This chain uses TRBV6-5 with TRBJ2-5, with TRBD2 matching 13 bases. Germline-derived CDR1 and CDR2 are MNHEY and SVGAGI. V was clipped by 4 bases and J by 5 bases; unmatched bases: 10. CDR3 length: 17 residues. CDR3 bases: TGTGCCAGCAGTTCCACCCTAGGACTAGCGGGAGTGGAGACCCAGTACTTC. It is translated as CASSSTLGLAGVETQYF.